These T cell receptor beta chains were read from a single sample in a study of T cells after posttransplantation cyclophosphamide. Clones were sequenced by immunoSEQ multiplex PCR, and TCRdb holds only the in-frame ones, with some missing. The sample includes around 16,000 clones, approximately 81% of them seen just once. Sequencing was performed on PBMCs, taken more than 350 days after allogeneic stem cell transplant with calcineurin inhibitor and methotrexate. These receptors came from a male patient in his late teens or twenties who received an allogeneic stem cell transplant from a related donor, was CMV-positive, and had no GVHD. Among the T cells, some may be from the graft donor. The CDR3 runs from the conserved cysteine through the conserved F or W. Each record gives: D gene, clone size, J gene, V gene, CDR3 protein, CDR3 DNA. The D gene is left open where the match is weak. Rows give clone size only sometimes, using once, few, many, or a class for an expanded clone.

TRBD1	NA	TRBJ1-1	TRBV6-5	CASSSGQGRNTEAFF	TGTGCCAGCAGTTCGGGACAGGGGAGGAACACTGAAGCTTTCTTT
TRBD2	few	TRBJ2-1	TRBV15	CATSRETSGSYEQFF	TGTGCCACCAGCAGAGAGACTAGCGGGAGCTATGAGCAGTTCTTC
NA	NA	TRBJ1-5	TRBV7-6	CASSPPRGRRPQHF	TGTGCCAGCAGCCCACCCAGGGGAAGGCGCCCCCAGCATTTT
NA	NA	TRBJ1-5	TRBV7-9	CASSFDRPNQPQHF	TGTGCCAGCAGCTTCGACAGACCGAATCAGCCCCAGCATTTT
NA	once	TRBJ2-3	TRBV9	CASSVVTTDTQYF	TGTGCCAGCAGCGTAGTAACAACAGATACGCAGTATTTT
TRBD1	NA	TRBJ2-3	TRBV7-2	CASSNRGLDGTDTQYF	TGTGCCAGCAGCAACAGGGGGCTCGATGGCACAGATACGCAGTATTTT
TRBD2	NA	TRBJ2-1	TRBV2	CASSGRSYSEQFF	TGTGCCAGTAGCGGGAGGTCATACAGTGAGCAGTTCTTC
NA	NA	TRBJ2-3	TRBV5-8	CASSLGGSRADTQYF	TGTGCCAGCAGCTTGGGAGGTAGCCGCGCAGATACGCAGTATTTT
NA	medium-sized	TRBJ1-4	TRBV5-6	CASSSVDEGTFLTNEKLFF	TGTGCCAGCAGCTCCGTAGACGAGGGGACTTTTTTAACTAATGAAAAACTGTTTTTT
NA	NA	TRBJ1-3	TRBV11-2	CASSSHINTIYF	TGTGCCAGCAGCTCACACATAAACACCATATATTTT
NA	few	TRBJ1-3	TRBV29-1	CSATGVGSGIYF	TGCAGCGCAACCGGGGTTGGTAGCGGGATATATTTT
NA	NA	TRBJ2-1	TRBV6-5	CASSYTGKQFF	TGTGCCAGCAGTTACACAGGGAAGCAGTTCTTC
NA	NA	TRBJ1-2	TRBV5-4	CASSQDPKGDYYGYTF	TGCGCCAGCAGCCAAGATCCGAAAGGGGACTATTATGGCTACACCTTC
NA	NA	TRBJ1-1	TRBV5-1	CASTPRGNTEAFF	TGCGCCAGCACCCCCCGCGGGAACACTGAAGCTTTCTTT
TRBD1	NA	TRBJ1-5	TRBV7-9	CASSSIGTGPQPQHF	TGTGCCAGCAGCTCAATCGGGACAGGGCCTCAGCCCCAGCATTTT
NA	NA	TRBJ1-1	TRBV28	CASSLVIGKNTEAFF	TGTGCCAGCAGTTTAGTAATCGGGAAGAACACTGAAGCTTTCTTT
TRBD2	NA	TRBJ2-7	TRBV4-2	CARSPGASSAGVAPRGQYF	TGTGCCAGAAGCCCCGGGGCTTCCTCGGCGGGAGTAGCCCCTCGGGGGCAGTACTTC
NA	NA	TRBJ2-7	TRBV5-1	CASSLEGDYEQYF	TGCGCCAGCAGCTTGGAAGGGGACTACGAGCAGTACTTC
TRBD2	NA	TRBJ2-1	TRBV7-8	CASSQGLADYSEQFF	TGTGCCAGCAGCCAAGGACTAGCCGACTACAGTGAGCAGTTCTTC
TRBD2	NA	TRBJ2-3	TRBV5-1	CASSLSGGGSTDTQYF	TGCGCCAGCAGCTTGTCGGGAGGGGGGAGCACAGATACGCAGTATTTT
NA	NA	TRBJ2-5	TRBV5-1	CASSLVGRTGETQYF	TGCGCCAGCAGCTTGGTTGGTCGAACCGGAGAGACCCAGTACTTC
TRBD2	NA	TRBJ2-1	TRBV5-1	CASSQTTSGRGSEQFF	TGCGCCAGCAGCCAAACGACTAGCGGGAGGGGGAGTGAGCAGTTCTTC
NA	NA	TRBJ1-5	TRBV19	CASIQGGGLNQPQHF	TGTGCCAGTATTCAAGGGGGGGGCCTCAATCAGCCCCAGCATTTT
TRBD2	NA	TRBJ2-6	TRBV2	CASRQRETTGANVLTF	TGTGCCAGCAGGCAGCGGGAAACAACTGGGGCCAACGTCCTGACTTTC
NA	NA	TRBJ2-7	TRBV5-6	CASSLGLVGEQYF	TGTGCCAGCAGCTTGGGACTAGTGGGGGAGCAGTACTTC
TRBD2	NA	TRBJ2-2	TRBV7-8	CASSLGLVPGELFF	TGTGCCAGCAGCCTAGGACTAGTTCCCGGGGAGCTGTTTTTT
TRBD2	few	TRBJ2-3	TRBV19	CASSALEAGGADTQYF	TGTGCCAGTAGTGCGTTGGAAGCGGGAGGAGCAGATACGCAGTATTTT
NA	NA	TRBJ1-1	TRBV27	CASSIAGTELNPFF	TGTGCCAGCAGTATCGCTGGGACTGAACTGAACCCTTTCTTT
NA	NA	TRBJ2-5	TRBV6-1	CASSEDRLETQYF	TGTGCCAGCAGTGAAGACAGATTGGAGACCCAGTACTTC
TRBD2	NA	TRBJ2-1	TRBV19	CASRGGLAYSEQFF	TGTGCCAGTAGGGGGGGACTAGCGTATAGTGAGCAGTTCTTC
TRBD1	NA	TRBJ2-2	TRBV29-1	CSVGQGTTGELFF	TGCAGCGTTGGACAGGGGACAACCGGGGAGCTGTTTTTT
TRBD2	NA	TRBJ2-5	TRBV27	CASSLGNEGRGHGETQYF	TGTGCCAGCAGTTTGGGGAACGAGGGGAGGGGTCACGGCGAGACCCAGTACTTC
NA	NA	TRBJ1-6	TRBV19	CASSIAGIDSPLHF	TGTGCCAGTAGTATAGCAGGGATAGATTCACCCCTCCACTTT
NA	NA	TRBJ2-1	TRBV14	CASSQDASDSYNEQFF	TGTGCCAGCAGCCAAGATGCTAGCGACAGTTACAATGAGCAGTTCTTC
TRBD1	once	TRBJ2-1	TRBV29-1	CSVETGVWSEQFF	TGCAGCGTTGAAACAGGGGTGTGGAGTGAGCAGTTCTTC
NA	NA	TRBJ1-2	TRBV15	CATSPGGSQVYGYTF	TGTGCCACCAGCCCAGGAGGCAGCCAAGTCTATGGCTACACCTTC
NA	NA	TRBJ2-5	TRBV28	CTSSDGGTQETQYF	TGTACCAGCAGTGATGGGGGGACGCAAGAGACCCAGTACTTC
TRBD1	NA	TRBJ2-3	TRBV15	CATSPRQGMSTDTQYF	TGTGCCACCAGCCCCCGACAGGGGATGTCGACAGATACGCAGTATTTT
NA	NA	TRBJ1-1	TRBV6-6	CASILLGRNTEAFF	TGTGCCAGCATCTTATTGGGGCGGAACACTGAAGCTTTCTTT
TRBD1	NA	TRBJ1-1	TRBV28	CASSVRQGGEAFF	TGTGCCAGCAGTGTTCGGCAGGGGGGTGAAGCTTTCTTT
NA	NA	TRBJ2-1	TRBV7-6	CASSLSVASSTYNEQFF	TGTGCCAGCAGCTTATCGGTAGCATCATCAACGTACAATGAGCAGTTCTTC
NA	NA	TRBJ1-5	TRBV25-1	CASSESPGEVRNQPQHF	TGTGCCAGCAGTGAATCTCCCGGGGAGGTTAGGAATCAGCCCCAGCATTTT
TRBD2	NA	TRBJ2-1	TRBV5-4	CASSLWSGGSRSPYSEQFF	TGTGCCAGCAGCTTGTGGTCGGGCGGGAGTAGAAGTCCCTACAGTGAGCAGTTCTTC
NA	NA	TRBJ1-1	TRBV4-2	CASSQTGPNTEAFF	TGTGCCAGCAGCCAAACAGGCCCGAACACTGAAGCTTTCTTT
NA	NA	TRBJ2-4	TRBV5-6	CASSLTQGANIQYF	TGTGCCAGCAGCTTGACCCAAGGGGCAAACATTCAGTACTTC
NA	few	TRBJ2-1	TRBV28	CASSRLQLRSYNEQFF	TGTGCCAGCAGTAGACTTCAACTGCGCTCCTACAATGAGCAGTTCTTC
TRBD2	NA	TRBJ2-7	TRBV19	CASSFTSSGREQYF	TGTGCCAGTAGTTTTACTAGCTCCGGGAGGGAGCAGTACTTC
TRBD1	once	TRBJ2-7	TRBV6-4	CASTWDRGPSEQYF	TGTGCCAGCACCTGGGACAGGGGTCCTTCCGAGCAGTACTTC
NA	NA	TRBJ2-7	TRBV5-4	CASSLFNLPPTEQYF	TGTGCCAGCAGCTTGTTTAATTTACCGCCTACCGAGCAGTACTTC